The 29 T cell receptor beta chains reported below all come from one sample, sequenced in a study of cytomegalovirus exposure and HLA in healthy donors. It was with 60 Vbeta and 13 Jbeta primers that the PCR ran. TCRdb's table, derived via immunoSEQ multiplex PCR, lists solely in-frame clones and lacks some. This sample's table has about 43,000 clones. Sequences were obtained from PBMCs. The receptors derive from a woman under 40 in good health and CMV-seronegative.

The chain recombines TRBV15 with TRBJ1-5; D is perhaps TRBD1 (5 bases). The CDR3 sequence is 15 residues long. From germline, CDR1 is LNHNV and CDR2 YYDKDF (reference sequence). V gave up 0 bases and J gave up 7 bases, with 13 bases separating them. The CDR3 protein is CATSRDPAGRQPQHF. The CDR3 DNA sequence: TGTGCCACCAGCAGAGATCCGGCAGGGCGGCAGCCCCAGCATTTT.

The rearrangement links TRBV6-1 to TRBJ2-1; 14 bases are a match to TRBD2. Germline V lookup: CDR1 MNHNS, CDR2 SASEGT. The trim removed 3 bases at V and 9 bases at J, leaving 1 base unmatched. This CDR3 is built from 14 residues. In DNA form, the CDR3 reads TGTGCCAGCAGTGAGGGACTAGCGGGAGCTGAGCAGTTCTTC. As protein: CASSEGLAGAEQFF.

The chain carries TRBV9 and TRBJ1-4, with a possible D match to TRBD1 (5 bases). Looked up from germline, CDR1 is SGDLS and CDR2 is YYNGEE. The CDR3 spans 16 residues. The V gene lost 2 bases and the J gene lost 0 bases, with 11 bases spanning the gap. The CDR3 reads CASSVDSYATNEKLFF. The DNA of the CDR3 is TGTGCCAGCAGCGTCGACAGCTATGCAACTAATGAAAAACTGTTTTTT.

The V and J genes are TRBV5-1 and TRBJ2-5, with 11 bases fitting TRBD1. The CDR3 totals 15 residues. Germline CDR1 and CDR2: SGHRS and YFSETQ. With V trimmed by 4 bases and J by 4 bases, 6 bases remained unmatched. The CDR3 reads CASSGGQGVRETQYF. The CDR3 DNA reads TGCGCCAGCAGCGGGGGACAGGGGGTCAGAGAGACCCAGTACTTC.

This rearrangement joins TRBV6-4 to TRBJ2-3, with D uncertain. This CDR3 spans 15 amino acids. Germline CDR1 and CDR2: MRHNA and SNTAGT. The V end was cut by 4 bases, the J end by 0 bases, with 11 bases between. The CDR3 loop is CASSASEASTDTQYF. For the CDR3, the DNA is TGTGCCAGCAGTGCCAGCGAAGCTAGCACAGATACGCAGTATTTT.

The rearrangement joins TRBV5-1 to TRBJ1-3; 7 bases agree with TRBD1. V trimming: 0 bases; J trimming: 4 bases; junction bases outside the gene matches: 10. This CDR3 is 17 amino acids long. Per germline, CDR1 SGHRS and CDR2 YFSETQ. CDR3 loop: CASSLESYRGAGNTIYF. The CDR3 DNA follows: TGCGCCAGCAGCTTGGAGTCTTACAGGGGTGCAGGAAACACCATATATTTT.

V is TRBV9 and J is TRBJ2-3, with D possibly being TRBD1 (7 bases). The CDR3 totals 15 residues. Trimming left V 0 bases short and J 3 bases short, with 11 bases between. The germline CDR1 and CDR2 sequences are SGDLS and YYNGEE. The CDR3: CASSVAGGKTDTQYF. The DNA for the CDR3 is TGTGCCAGCAGCGTAGCAGGGGGGAAAACAGATACGCAGTATTTT.

The rearrangement uses TRBV5-1 and TRBJ2-7, with 13 bases aligning to TRBD2. This CDR3 has 16 residues. Germline V gene lookup returns CDR1 SGHRS and CDR2 YFSETQ. V gave up 4 bases and J gave up 3 bases; unmatched junction bases: 7. CDR3 sequence reads: CASSQELAGGNYEQYF. The CDR3 DNA is TGCGCCAGCAGCCAAGAACTAGCGGGAGGGAACTACGAGCAGTACTTC.

The chain couples TRBV4-1 to TRBJ2-7; possibly TRBD1 for D (5 bases). The CDR3 runs to 14 residues. In germline, CDR1 is MGHRA, CDR2 YSYEKL. With 4 bases removed from V and 5 bases from J, the gap between germline ends came to 15 bases. The CDR3 is CASSPRQGVDEQYF. In nucleotides, the CDR3 is TGCGCCAGCAGCCCCCGCCAAGGGGTGGACGAGCAGTACTTC.

V and J are TRBV30 and TRBJ1-3; the D gene is possibly TRBD1 (5 bases). Per the germline V gene, CDR1 is GTSNPN and CDR2 is SVGIG (reference sequence). The CDR3 is 14 amino acids. V shed 4 bases and J shed 0 bases, with 10 bases lying between them. This CDR3 reads CAWKFGASGNTIYF. As DNA, the CDR3 is TGTGCCTGGAAGTTTGGGGCCTCTGGAAACACCATATATTTT.

The V and J genes are TRBV10-3 and TRBJ1-5, with TRBD1 matching 7 bases. Per the germline V gene, CDR1 is ENHRY and CDR2 is SYGVKD. The CDR3 has 13 residues. V shed 7 bases and J 5 bases; nucleotides not matched to a gene: 5. The CDR3 reads CAITRGIDQPQHF. CDR3 in DNA: TGTGCCATCACCAGGGGGATAGATCAGCCCCAGCATTTT.

In DNA form, the CDR3 reads TGTGCCAGCAGCCGGACAGGGATCTATGAGCAGTTCTTC. It codes for CASSRTGIYEQFF. This chain connects TRBV7-9 to TRBJ2-1; TRBD1 agrees at 8 bases. The CDR3 is 13 residues long. V gave up 5 bases and J gave up 8 bases; unmatched junction bases: 5. Germline CDR1 SEHNR, CDR2 FQNEAQ (reference sequence).

This chain joins TRBV11-2 and TRBJ1-2, with unresolved D. The germline gives CDR1 SGHAT, CDR2 FQNNGV. The V gene lost 8 bases and the J gene lost 2 bases, with 12 bases spanning the gap. The CDR3 extends over 13 amino acids. Here the CDR3 reads CASGSSGNYGYTF. CDR3 in DNA: TGTGCCAGCGGCTCTTCGGGGAACTATGGCTACACCTTC.

The chain carries TRBV28 and TRBJ2-7; 10 bases line up with TRBD2. This CDR3 spans 15 amino acids. With V trimmed by 7 bases and J by 2 bases, 8 bases remained unmatched. Germline CDR1 is MDHEN and CDR2 is SYDVKM. The CDR3 protein is CASTPPTSGPYEQYF. As DNA, the CDR3 is TGTGCCAGCACCCCACCGACTAGCGGGCCCTACGAGCAGTACTTC.

The V call is TRBV2, the J call TRBJ2-7; the D gene is possibly TRBD1 (5 bases). Germline loops: CDR1 SNHLY, CDR2 FYNNEI. The CDR3 length is 15 residues. Deletions cut 1 base from V and 2 bases from J, with 12 bases between. In nucleotides, the CDR3 is TGTGCCAGCAGTGAAGGGCAGGGCCCTGCCTACGAGCAGTACTTC. This sequence encodes CASSEGQGPAYEQYF.

This chain uses TRBV19 with TRBJ2-1; D ambiguous. CDR3 length: 12 amino acids. Germline V gives CDR1 LNHDA, CDR2 SQIVND (reference sequence). Trimming cost V 6 bases and J 9 bases, with 12 bases left between them. The CDR3 DNA sequence: TGTGCCAGTAGGGCTAGTCTCACTGAGCAGTTCTTC. Protein product: CASRASLTEQFF.

This rearrangement joins TRBV7-3 to TRBJ2-2, with TRBD2 identical over 11 bases. The CDR3 is 15 residues long. The germline CDR1 and CDR2 sequences are SGHTA and FQGTGA. V was pared by 5 bases and J by 5 bases, with 4 bases of the junction left unmatched. The CDR3 sequence is CASSPRTSGTGELFF. DNA of the CDR3: TGTGCCAGCAGCCCCCGGACTAGCGGGACCGGGGAGCTGTTTTTT.

V is TRBV7-9 and J is TRBJ2-1; 9 bases are shared with TRBD1. Looked up from germline, CDR1 is SEHNR and CDR2 is FQNEAQ (reference sequence). V was pared by 5 bases and J by 10 bases, with 12 bases of the junction left unmatched. The length of the CDR3 is 15 residues. The CDR3 sequence: CASSVPGTGLGEQFF. CDR3 bases: TGTGCCAGCAGCGTACCCGGGACAGGGCTTGGAGAGCAGTTCTTC. The complete variable domain, with remaining parts taken from reference TRBV7-9 and TRBJ2-1, reads DTGVSQNPRHKITKRGQNVTFRCDPISEHNRLYWYRQTLGQGPEFLTYFQNEAQLEKSRLLSDRFSAERPKGSFSTLEIQRTEQGDSAMYLCASSVPGTGLGEQFFGPGTRLTVL.

J is TRBJ2-6 and V is TRBV19; the match to TRBD1 covers 8 bases. V shed 8 bases, J shed 0 bases, and the junction held 12 bases outside the gene matches. Germline V gives CDR1 LNHDA, CDR2 SQIVND (reference sequence). This CDR3 has 18 residues. The CDR3 loop is CASRKIPRGRSGANVLTF. CDR3 bases: TGTGCCAGTCGCAAAATCCCCAGGGGGCGCTCTGGGGCCAACGTCCTGACTTTC.

The CDR3 region has the DNA TGTGCCTGGAGTGTGCTTCTAGCGAATGAGCAGTTCTTC. It encodes CAWSVLLANEQFF. J is TRBJ2-1 and V is TRBV30; D is possibly TRBD2 (6 bases). Looked up from germline, CDR1 is GTSNPN and CDR2 is SVGIG (reference sequence). Trimming removed 0 bases from V and 7 bases from J, with 10 bases in between. The CDR3 extends over 13 amino acids.

This chain uses TRBV25-1 with TRBJ2-1; TRBD2 agrees at 7 bases. The J segment lost 7 bases and the V segment lost 4 bases, leaving 4 bases of the junction unmatched. This CDR3 is built from 13 residues. Per the germline V gene, CDR1 is MGHDK and CDR2 is SYGVNS. The CDR3 spells CASSVDGGNEQFF. In nucleotides, the CDR3 is TGTGCCAGCAGTGTCGACGGGGGGAATGAGCAGTTCTTC.

The chain links TRBV19 to TRBJ1-5; the match to TRBD1 covers 8 bases. This CDR3 comprises 15 residues. Germline CDR1 is LNHDA and CDR2 is SQIVND (reference sequence). V lost 4 bases to trimming and J lost 6 bases; unmatched junction nucleotides: 8. CDR3 sequence (DNA): TGTGCCAGTAGTACAACGGACAGGGCAGGTCAGCCCCAGCATTTT. It codes for CASSTTDRAGQPQHF. The whole variable domain, remainder taken from reference TRBV19 and TRBJ1-5, is DGGITQSPKYLFRKEGQNVTLSCEQNLNHDAMYWYRQDPGQGLRLIYYSQIVNDFQKGDIAEGYSVSREKKESFPLTVTSAQKNPTAFYLCASSTTDRAGQPQHFGDGTRLSIL.

The CDR3 bases are TGTGCCAGCCGGGGAACTATCGGTACTCACTCTGGAAACACCATATATTTT. Protein sequence: CASRGTIGTHSGNTIYF. This sequence joins TRBV27 and TRBJ1-3; D is undetermined. The CDR3 contains 17 residues. Germline V gene data show CDR1 as MNHEY and CDR2 as SMNVEV (reference sequence). Trimming took off 8 bases at V and 0 bases at J, with 20 bases between the two ends.

CDR3 sequence: CASSLEGLPTYEQYF. CDR3 DNA: TGTGCCAGCAGCTTAGAGGGACTACCGACCTACGAGCAGTACTTC. The rearrangement uses TRBV7-2 and TRBJ2-7; 7 bases line up with TRBD2. J was trimmed by 2 bases and V by 1 base; bases with no gene match: 5. The CDR3 contains 15 residues. Germline loops: CDR1 SGHTA, CDR2 FQGNSA.

V and J are TRBV15 and TRBJ2-7; a possible D gene is TRBD1 (6 bases). The germline V gene encodes CDR1 LNHNV and CDR2 YYDKDF (reference sequence). This CDR3 is built from 15 residues. V gave up 5 bases and J gave up 2 bases, with 16 bases separating them. CDR3 in DNA: TGTGCCACCAGCGACCTTGAGACAGGAACCTACGAGCAGTACTTC. Translated: CATSDLETGTYEQYF.

A note on this clone: Other DNA sequences from this sample encode an identical CDR3 as well. V is TRBV4-1 and J is TRBJ2-2, with a weak D call TRBD1 (5 bases). The V and J ends lost 3 bases and 1 base respectively, with 9 bases between them. Germline loops: CDR1 MGHRA, CDR2 YSYEKL. This CDR3 is 15 amino acids long. CDR3 loop: CASSHPGQNTGELFF. CDR3 nucleotides: TGCGCCAGCAGCCATCCAGGACAGAACACCGGGGAGCTGTTTTTT.

The chain uses TRBV28 and TRBJ1-5; perhaps TRBD1 as D (5 bases). This CDR3 spans 14 amino acids. The ends were cut back, 4 bases at V and 3 bases at J, with 10 bases in the middle. CDR1 and CDR2 from the germline V gene are MDHEN and SYDVKM. CDR3 loop: CASSWAGPNQPQHF. Written as DNA, the CDR3 is TGTGCCAGCAGTTGGGCAGGGCCCAATCAGCCCCAGCATTTT.

The genes are TRBV9 and TRBJ2-1; D gene uncertain. Germline-derived CDR1 and CDR2 are SGDLS and YYNGEE. V shed 4 bases and J shed 8 bases, with 10 bases lying between them. The CDR3 runs 12 residues. The CDR3 DNA follows: TGTGCCAGCAGCCCCTTCGAGGATGAGCAGTTCTTC. It translates to CASSPFEDEQFF.

The rearrangement links TRBV5-5 to TRBJ2-5; 9 positions agree with TRBD1. This CDR3 is built from 16 residues. Germline CDR1 and CDR2: SGHKS and YYEKEE (reference sequence). V dropped 3 bases and J dropped 2; count of bases not matched to a gene: 8. CDR3 sequence: CASSSGQGRRQETQYF. The DNA of the CDR3 is TGTGCCAGCAGCTCCGGACAGGGGAGACGTCAAGAGACCCAGTACTTC.